A single sample gave rise to the 12 T cell receptor beta chains below, sequenced in a study of T cell changes during pregnancy in multiple sclerosis. Assay: immunoSEQ multiplex PCR; the TCRdb copy retains only in-frame clones and omits some. The sample comprises tens of thousands of clones, approximately 93% of which are singletons, and approximately 0.92% rests with the top ten. Material: peripheral blood, obtained in the second trimester of pregnancy. The source of these receptors is a female donor in good health, enrolled as a control in a pregnancy study.

CDR3 sequence (DNA): TGTGCCAGCAGCCTAAGGGGCACAGGACAGAGCTCCTACGAGCAGTACTTC. It codes for CASSLRGTGQSSYEQYF. The V gene is TRBV11-2, the J gene TRBJ2-7, with D maybe TRBD1 (6 bases). CDR1 and CDR2 (germline): SGHAT, FQNNGV. The CDR3 spans 17 residues. Between the trimmed V and J ends, which lost 5 bases and 0 bases, there was a span of 20 bases.

The CDR3 sequence: CASSRYNTEAFF. As DNA, the CDR3 is TGTGCCAGCAGCCGTTATAACACTGAAGCTTTCTTT. The V gene is TRBV5-4, the J gene TRBJ1-1; D not certain. V gave up 4 bases and J gave up 2 bases, with 6 bases separating them. This CDR3 comprises 12 residues. Germline-derived CDR1 and CDR2 are SGHNT and YYREEE (reference sequence).

V is TRBV28 and J is TRBJ2-7; 8 nucleotides agree with TRBD2. Germline CDR1 is MDHEN and CDR2 is SYDVKM. V trimming: 5 bases; J trimming: 0 bases; junction bases outside the gene matches: 6. The CDR3 has 15 residues. The CDR3 DNA follows: TGTGCCAGCAGTCCTAGCGGGTTGAGCTCCTACGAGCAGTACTTC. Translated: CASSPSGLSSYEQYF.

The chain combines TRBV30 with TRBJ1-5; D gene ambiguous. V was trimmed by 0 bases and J by 0 bases, leaving 12 bases between them. The CDR3 length is 16 residues. Germline V gene sequence: CDR1 GTSNPN, CDR2 SVGIG (reference sequence). This CDR3 is CAWSVRGQLSNQPQHF. In DNA, the CDR3 is TGTGCCTGGAGTGTGAGAGGGCAGCTTAGCAATCAGCCCCAGCATTTT. Looking up the rest from reference TRBV30 and TRBJ1-5 gives the full variable domain: SQTIHQWPATLVQPVGSPLSLECTVEGTSNPNLYWYRQAAGRGLQLLFYSVGIGQISSEVPQNLSASRPQDRQFILSSKKLLLSDSGFYLCAWSVRGQLSNQPQHFGDGTRLSIL.

This chain connects TRBV4-1 to TRBJ2-2; possibly TRBD1 for D (6 bases). Trimming removed 1 base at V and 2 bases at J, with 8 bases between. This CDR3 contains 15 residues. CDR1 and CDR2 from the germline V gene are MGHRA and YSYEKL. CDR3 in DNA: TGCGCCAGCAGCCAAGGGGGACAAAACACCGGGGAGCTGTTTTTT. This sequence encodes CASSQGGQNTGELFF.

The gene calls are TRBV2 and TRBJ1-5, with a possible D match to TRBD1 (5 bases). Per the germline V gene, CDR1 is SNHLY and CDR2 is FYNNEI. This CDR3 spans 13 amino acids. V lost 6 bases and J 3 bases, leaving 9 bases between the germline ends. CDR3 sequence (DNA): TGTGCCAGCAGCGACAGCCTCAATCAGCCCCAGCATTTT. It translates to CASSDSLNQPQHF.

The CDR3 here is CASSELGWVSGNTIYF. For the CDR3, the DNA is TGTGCCAGCAGTGAATTGGGCTGGGTCTCTGGAAACACCATATATTTT. The rearrangement uses TRBV6-1 and TRBJ1-3; D unclear. V lost 2 bases, J lost 0 bases, and 11 bases lay in between. The length of the CDR3 is 16 residues. CDR1 is MNHNS and CDR2 is SASEGT in the germline V gene.

The chain carries TRBV6-9 and TRBJ2-7, with 15 bases that match TRBD2. Germline CDR1 reads MNHGY; CDR2 reads SVAAGI. V lost 4 bases and J lost 3; bases outside the gene matches: 13. The CDR3 is 19 residues long. The CDR3 protein is CASSSWGLAGGRGLYEQYF. The DNA of the CDR3 is TGTGCCAGCAGTTCCTGGGGACTAGCGGGAGGAAGGGGGCTCTACGAGCAGTACTTC.

V is TRBV2 and J is TRBJ2-1, with D possibly matching TRBD2 (5 bases). The germline CDR1 and CDR2 sequences are SNHLY and FYNNEI. Trimming removed 7 bases from V and 1 base from J, with 11 bases in between. This CDR3 comprises 14 residues. CDR3 region: CASIDYPSYNEQFF. The CDR3 coding sequence is TGTGCCAGCATAGACTATCCGTCCTACAATGAGCAGTTCTTC.

CDR3 sequence (DNA): TGTGCCAGCACCCGAGTCGGGACAGCGGGGGGAGAAAAACTGTTTTTT. Translating it yields CASTRVGTAGGEKLFF. The gene calls are TRBV27 and TRBJ1-4, with 7 bases matching TRBD1. The V gene end was trimmed by 7 bases and the J gene end by 8 bases; junction bases not matched to a gene: 16. The CDR3 extends over 16 amino acids. Germline lookup yields CDR1 MNHEY and CDR2 SMNVEV (reference sequence).

The chain uses TRBV7-8 and TRBJ2-7; D perhaps matches TRBD2 (5 bases). The CDR3 sequence is 15 residues long. V was clipped by 3 bases and J by 3 bases, with 15 bases between them. Germline CDR1 reads SGHVS; CDR2 reads FQNEAQ. CDR3 DNA: TGTGCCAGCAGCTTCAGCGGAGTAGTTATCTACGAGCAGTACTTC. It translates to CASSFSGVVIYEQYF.

The chain joins TRBV6-6 to TRBJ2-3; the D gene is possibly TRBD1 (6 bases). This CDR3 region has 14 residues. Germline loops: CDR1 MNHNY, CDR2 SVGAGI (reference sequence). V was shortened by 7 bases and J by 3 bases, with 14 bases between the two germline ends. CDR3: CASKGPGQTDTQYF. The CDR3 DNA follows: TGTGCCAGCAAGGGGCCAGGACAGACAGATACGCAGTATTTT.